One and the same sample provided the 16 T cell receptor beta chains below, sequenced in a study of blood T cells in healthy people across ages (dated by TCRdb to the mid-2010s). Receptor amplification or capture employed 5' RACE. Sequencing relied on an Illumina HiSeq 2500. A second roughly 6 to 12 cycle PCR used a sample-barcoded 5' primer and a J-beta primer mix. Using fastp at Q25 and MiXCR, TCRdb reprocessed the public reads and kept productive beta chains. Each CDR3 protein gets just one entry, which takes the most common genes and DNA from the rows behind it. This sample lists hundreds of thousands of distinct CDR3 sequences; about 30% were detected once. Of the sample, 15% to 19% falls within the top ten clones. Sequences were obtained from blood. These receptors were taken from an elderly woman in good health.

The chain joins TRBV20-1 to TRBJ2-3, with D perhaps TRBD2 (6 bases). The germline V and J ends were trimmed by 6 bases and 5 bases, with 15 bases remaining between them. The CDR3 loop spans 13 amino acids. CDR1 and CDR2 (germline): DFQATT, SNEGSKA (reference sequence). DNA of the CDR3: TGCAGTGCGGAGGGCCAGGTAGGAGATACGCAGTATTTT. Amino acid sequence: CSAEGQVGDTQYF.

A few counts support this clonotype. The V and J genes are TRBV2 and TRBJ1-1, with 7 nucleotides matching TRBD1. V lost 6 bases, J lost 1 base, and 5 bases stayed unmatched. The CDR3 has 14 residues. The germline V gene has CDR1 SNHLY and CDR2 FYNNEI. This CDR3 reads CASRVGTANTEAFF. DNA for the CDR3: TGTGCCAGCAGGGTCGGGACAGCGAACACTGAAGCTTTCTTT. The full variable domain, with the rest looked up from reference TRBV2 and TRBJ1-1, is EPEVTQTPSHQVTQMGQEVILRCVPISNHLYFYWYRQILGQKVEFLVSFYNNEISEKSEIFDDQFSVERPDGSNFTLKIRSTKLEDSAMYFCASRVGTANTEAFFGQGTRLTVV.

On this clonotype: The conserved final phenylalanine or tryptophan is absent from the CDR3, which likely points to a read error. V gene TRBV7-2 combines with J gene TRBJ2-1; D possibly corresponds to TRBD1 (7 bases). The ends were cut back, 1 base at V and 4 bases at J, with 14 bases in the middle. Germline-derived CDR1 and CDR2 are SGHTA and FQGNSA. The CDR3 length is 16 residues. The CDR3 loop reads CASSLVAGQLYNEQFC. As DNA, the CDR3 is TGTGCCAGCAGCTTAGTTGCGGGACAGCTATACAATGAGCAGTTCTGC.

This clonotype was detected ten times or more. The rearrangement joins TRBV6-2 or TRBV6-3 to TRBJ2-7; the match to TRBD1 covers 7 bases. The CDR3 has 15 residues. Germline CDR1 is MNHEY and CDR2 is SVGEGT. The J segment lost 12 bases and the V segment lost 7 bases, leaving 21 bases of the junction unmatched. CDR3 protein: CASNRAPGQNSLGYF. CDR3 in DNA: TGTGCCAGCAACCGCGCTCCGGGACAGAACTCCTTAGGGTACTTC.

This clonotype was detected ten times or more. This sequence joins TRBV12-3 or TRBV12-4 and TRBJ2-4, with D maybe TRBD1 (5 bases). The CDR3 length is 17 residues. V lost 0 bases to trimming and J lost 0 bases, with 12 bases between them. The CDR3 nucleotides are TGTGCCAGCAGTTTAGCGCTTAACAGGCGAGCCAAAAACATTCAGTACTTC. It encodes CASSLALNRRAKNIQYF.

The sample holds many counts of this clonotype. The CDR3, as DNA: TGTGCCAGCAGTCCCCCGACGGGACGGGGATCGCCCCAGCATTTT. This codes for CASSPPTGRGSPQHF. The V call is TRBV28, the J call TRBJ1-5, with a weak D call TRBD1 (5 bases). V was trimmed by 5 bases and J by 9 bases, leaving 20 bases between them. The CDR3 spans 15 residues. Germline V lookup: CDR1 MDHEN, CDR2 SYDVKM.

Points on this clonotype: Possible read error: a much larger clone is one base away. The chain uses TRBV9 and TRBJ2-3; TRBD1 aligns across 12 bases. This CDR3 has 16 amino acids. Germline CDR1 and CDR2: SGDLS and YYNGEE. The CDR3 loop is CVSSKGGQGAADTQYF. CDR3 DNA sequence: TGTGTCAGCAGCAAAGGGGGACAGGGGGCCGCAGATACGCAGTATTTT.

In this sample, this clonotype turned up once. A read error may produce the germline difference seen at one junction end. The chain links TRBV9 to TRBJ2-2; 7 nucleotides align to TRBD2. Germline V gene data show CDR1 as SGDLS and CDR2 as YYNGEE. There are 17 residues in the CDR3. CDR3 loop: CTSSVGSGGSNTGELFF. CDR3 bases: TGTACCAGCAGCGTAGGTTCGGGGGGATCAAACACCGGGGAGCTGTTTTTT.

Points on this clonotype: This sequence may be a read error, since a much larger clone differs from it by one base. CDR3 in DNA: TGTGTCAGCAGTCCCTCCCCTAGCACAGATACGCAGTATTTT. The encoded protein is CVSSPSPSTDTQYF. This chain links TRBV27 with TRBJ2-3, with D unclear. CDR3 length equals 14 residues. Germline V lookup: CDR1 MNHEY, CDR2 SMNVEV (reference sequence).

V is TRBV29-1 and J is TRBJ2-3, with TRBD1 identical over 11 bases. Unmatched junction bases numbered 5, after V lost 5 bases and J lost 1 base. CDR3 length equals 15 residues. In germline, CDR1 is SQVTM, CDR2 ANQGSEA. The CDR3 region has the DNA TGCAGCGTTTGGGACAGGGGGACGGGCACAGATACGCAGTATTTT. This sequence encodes CSVWDRGTGTDTQYF.

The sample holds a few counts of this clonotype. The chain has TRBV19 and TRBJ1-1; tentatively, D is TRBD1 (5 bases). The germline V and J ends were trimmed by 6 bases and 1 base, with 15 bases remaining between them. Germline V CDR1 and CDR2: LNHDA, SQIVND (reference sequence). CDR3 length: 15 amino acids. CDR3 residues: CASSAASTGNTEAFF. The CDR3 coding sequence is TGTGCCAGTAGCGCGGCATCCACAGGGAACACTGAAGCTTTCTTT.

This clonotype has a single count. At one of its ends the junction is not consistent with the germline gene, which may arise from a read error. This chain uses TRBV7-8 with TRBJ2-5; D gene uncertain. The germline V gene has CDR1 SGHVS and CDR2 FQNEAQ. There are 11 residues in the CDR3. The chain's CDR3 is CTSSLDREQYF. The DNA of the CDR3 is TGTACCAGCAGCTTAGATCGAGAGCAGTACTTC.

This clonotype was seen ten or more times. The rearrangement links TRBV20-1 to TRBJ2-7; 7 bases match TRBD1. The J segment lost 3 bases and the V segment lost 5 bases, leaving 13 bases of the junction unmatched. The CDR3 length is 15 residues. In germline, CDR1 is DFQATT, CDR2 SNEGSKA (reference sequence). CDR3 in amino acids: CSARLGQALVYEQYF. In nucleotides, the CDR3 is TGCAGTGCTCGACTCGGACAGGCTCTGGTCTACGAGCAGTACTTC.

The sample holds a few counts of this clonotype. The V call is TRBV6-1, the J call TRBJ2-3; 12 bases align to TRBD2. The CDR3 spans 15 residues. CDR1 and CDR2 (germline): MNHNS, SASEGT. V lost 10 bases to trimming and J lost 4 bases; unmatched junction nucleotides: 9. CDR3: CATQILAGGPDTQYF. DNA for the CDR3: TGTGCCACCCAGATACTAGCGGGGGGCCCAGATACGCAGTATTTT.

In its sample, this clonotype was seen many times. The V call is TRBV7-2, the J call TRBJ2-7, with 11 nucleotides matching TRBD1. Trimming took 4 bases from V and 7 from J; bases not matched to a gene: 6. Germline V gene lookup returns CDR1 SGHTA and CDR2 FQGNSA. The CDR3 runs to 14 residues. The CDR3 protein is CASSSGQGGREQYF. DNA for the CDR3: TGTGCCAGCAGCTCGGGACAGGGGGGAAGGGAGCAGTACTTC.

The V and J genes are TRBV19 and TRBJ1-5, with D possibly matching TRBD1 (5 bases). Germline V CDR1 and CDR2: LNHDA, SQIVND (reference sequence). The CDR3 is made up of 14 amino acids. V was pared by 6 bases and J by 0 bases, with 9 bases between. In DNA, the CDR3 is TGTGCCAGTAGGGAGGGGAATAGCAATCAGCCCCAGCATTTT. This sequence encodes CASREGNSNQPQHF.